This T cell receptor (beta chain) was identified during a study of blood T cell repertoires in COVID-19. Study background: Acute and convalescent COVID-19 samples came from the United States, Italy and Spain.

CDR1 and CDR2 (germline): WSHSY, SAAADI. Trimming removed 8 bases at V and 1 base at J, with 12 bases between. There are 13 residues in the CDR3. Adults between about 18 and 95 years of age took part from under 25 US areas. Cohort assignment relied on participant-reported clinical history. Per the authors' pipeline: Amplification from reference gene primers served as the basis for estimated nucleated cell counts. Assay: immunoSEQ multiplex PCR; the TCRdb copy retains only in-frame clones and omits some. V and J calls and clone size are given by that table; D and trimming were obtained from the DNA. The data contain a few hundred thousand clones, around 85% of them singletons.

Sequenced material: PBMCs or T cells enriched from blood (not recorded which). The V and J genes are TRBV10-2 and TRBJ2-7, with D perhaps matching TRBD1 (6 bases). The clonotype was recovered from a woman in her forties or fifties who had recovered from COVID-19. The CDR3 sequence is CASADRNSYEQYF. CDR3 nucleotides: TGCGCCAGCGCCGACAGGAATTCCTACGAGCAGTACTTC.